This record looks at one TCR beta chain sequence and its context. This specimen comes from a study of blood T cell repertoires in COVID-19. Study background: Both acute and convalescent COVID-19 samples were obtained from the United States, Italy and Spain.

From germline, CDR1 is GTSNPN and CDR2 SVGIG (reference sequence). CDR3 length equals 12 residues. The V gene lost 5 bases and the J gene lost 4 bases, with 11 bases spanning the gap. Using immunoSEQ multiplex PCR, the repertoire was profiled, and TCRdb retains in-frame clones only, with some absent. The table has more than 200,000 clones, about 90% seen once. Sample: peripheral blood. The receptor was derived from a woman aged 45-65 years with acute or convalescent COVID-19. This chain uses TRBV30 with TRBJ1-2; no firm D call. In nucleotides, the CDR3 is TGTGCCTGGTCTATGGGCAGCTATGGCTACACCTTC. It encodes CAWSMGSYGYTF.